Detailed here is one T cell receptor (beta chain). This clone has a single count. Its antigen is not yet known. The sample holds no much larger clone one base away, and base qualities are not on file. The data were obtained in a study of radiotherapy plus CTLA-4 blockade in lung cancer (dated by TCRdb to 2016 to 2018). For the study in its entirety: Objective responses occurred in 18% of enrolled patients, and approximately 34% achieved disease control.

The study evaluated CTLA-4 blockade (ipilimumab) given together with focal radiation therapy in patients who had chemo-refractory metastatic non-small-cell lung cancer. General findings and caveats noted by the study authors: After treatment with radiotherapy and ipilimumab, TCR clones that came from tumors expanded in the peripheral blood. Early dynamic changes in blood T cell clones, together with increased serum interferon-beta after radiation, were reported as the strongest predictors of response.

V was cut back by 3 bases and J by 5 bases, leaving a gap of 16 bases between them. From its cysteine to its phenylalanine, the CDR3 spans 15 amino acids. Only CDR3 DNA remains: 45 bases, in frame from the first base. The germline V gene (reference sequence) yields MNHEY for CDR1 and SMNVEV for CDR2. The library relied on the immunoSEQ multiplex PCR assay. The clones in this table, taken by TCRdb from immuneACCESS, are in-frame only. Not every clone is retained; where verified, under half of the shortfall comes from an unresolved V gene, and the cause of the rest is unknown. The table for this sample lists 51,000 or so clones; approximately 76% of them were counted only once. The ten largest clones take up around 10% of the sample.

The source was peripheral blood, collected from a patient treated with radiotherapy plus ipilimumab. The receptor's source is a human donor with non-small cell lung cancer who had stable disease on radiotherapy plus ipilimumab. The chain is encoded by TRBV27 joined to TRBJ1-1; the D gene is perhaps TRBD1, on 5 matching bases. The DNA sequence reads TGTGCCAGCAGTTTCGCGAGGGGAGAGGGAACTGAAGCTTTCTTT. It translates to CASSFARGEGTEAFF.